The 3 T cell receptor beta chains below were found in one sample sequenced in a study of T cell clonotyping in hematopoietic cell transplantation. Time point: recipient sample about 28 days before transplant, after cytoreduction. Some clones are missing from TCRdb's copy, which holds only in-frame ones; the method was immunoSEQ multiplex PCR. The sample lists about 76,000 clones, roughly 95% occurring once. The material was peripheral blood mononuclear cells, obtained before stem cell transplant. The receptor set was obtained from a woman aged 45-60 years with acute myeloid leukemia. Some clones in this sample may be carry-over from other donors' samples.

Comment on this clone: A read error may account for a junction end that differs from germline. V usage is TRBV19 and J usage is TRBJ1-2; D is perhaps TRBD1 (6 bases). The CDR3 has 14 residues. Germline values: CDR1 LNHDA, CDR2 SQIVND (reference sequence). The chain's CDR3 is CASIRTDRSNHPLF. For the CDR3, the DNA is TGTGCCAGTATTCGAACGGACAGAAGCAACCACCCCCTCTTC. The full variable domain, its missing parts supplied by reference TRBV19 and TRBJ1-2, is DGGITQSPKYLFRKEGQNVTLSCEQNLNHDAMYWYRQDPGQGLRLIYYSQIVNDFQKGDIAEGYSVSREKKESFPLTVTSAQKNPTAFYLCASIRTDRSNHPLFGSGTRLTVV.

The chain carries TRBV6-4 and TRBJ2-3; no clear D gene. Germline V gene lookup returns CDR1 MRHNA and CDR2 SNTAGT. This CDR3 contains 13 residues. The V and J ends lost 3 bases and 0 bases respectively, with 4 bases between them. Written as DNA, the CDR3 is TGTGCCAGCAGTGAGTCGAGCACAGATACGCAGTATTTT. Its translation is CASSESSTDTQYF.

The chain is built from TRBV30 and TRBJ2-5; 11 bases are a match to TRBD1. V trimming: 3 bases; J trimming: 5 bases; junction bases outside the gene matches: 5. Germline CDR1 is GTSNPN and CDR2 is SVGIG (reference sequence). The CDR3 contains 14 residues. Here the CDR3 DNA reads TGTGCCTGGAGCACGGGACAGGGGGGGGAGACCCAGTACTTC. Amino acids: CAWSTGQGGETQYF.